This TCR beta chain was sequenced in a study of shared clonotypes between healthy human individuals. General observations from the study: Deeper or shallower sequencing was expected to change how clonotypes are shared among donors. In a few donors, about 5% of naive CD4 clonotypes appeared in common. Non-shared clonotypes showed lower generation probabilities than clonotypes common to all four donors.

Per the original methods: Sequence data from immunoSEQ were junction-only and lacked quality scores; consequently, filtering differed. Using immunoSEQ multiplex PCR, the repertoire was profiled, and TCRdb retains in-frame clones only, with some absent. The D gene and trimming were derived from the DNA, and the V and J assignments and clone size from that table. Among about 2.3 million clones listed, approximately 93% were seen once. V shed 2 bases and J shed 8 bases, with 9 bases lying between them. CDR1 and CDR2 from the germline V gene are MDHEN and SYDVKM. The CDR3 sequence is 12 residues long. Note on this clone: No antigen is known for it.

Sequenced material: naive CD4+ T cells from PBMCs. Subset: CD45RA+ positively selected. The receptor's source is a man between 18 and 29 years old in good health. Some clones in this sample may be carry-over from other donors' samples. This chain uses TRBV28 with TRBJ1-2; D uncertain. The CDR3 protein is CASSLTNRGYTF. The CDR3 region has the DNA TGTGCCAGCAGTTTAACGAACAGAGGCTACACCTTC.